The clone carrying this T cell receptor (beta chain) was seen just once. Its antigen is as yet unknown. This sample stems from a study of T cell responses to AZD1222 COVID-19 vaccine. Study-wide findings and caveats: The study found Spike-specific TCR breadth and depth rose after two AZD1222 doses. A mostly white British donor set with more females was recruited, and clonal diversity was possibly underestimated. Reportedly, nearly half the spike-specific TCRs target unmutated variant regions.

This table comes from immunoSEQ multiplex PCR, and its TCRdb copy is limited to in-frame clones, with some not included. The table lists 75,000 to 100,000 clones, approximately 81% of them singletons. Germline values: CDR1 ENHRY, CDR2 SYGVKD. V shed 9 bases and J shed 1 base, with 15 bases lying between them. The CDR3 is made up of 14 amino acids. The chain uses TRBV10-3 and TRBJ1-1; possible D gene TRBD1, 5 bases. The sample here was peripheral blood, taken on day 0 of AZD1222 vaccination. This clonotype originated in an adult in good health. The CDR3 DNA reads TGTGCCATTCAGCCCCAGACAGCGAACACTGAAGCTTTCTTT. Amino acids: CAIQPQTANTEAFF.